A selection of T cell receptor beta chains follows, all from one sample in a study of memory CD8 T cells in hepatitis C reinfection. Libraries were prepared by immunoSEQ multiplex PCR; TCRdb keeps only in-frame clonotypes and omits some of them. The table shows under 60,000 clones, with around 92% occurring only once. Sequenced: naive CD8+ T cells sorted from blood. The receptors come from a man between 18 and 29 years old with hepatitis C virus infection. Each CDR3 is given with its conserved first and last residue. D genes are given only for firm matches. Expanded clones get a size class; other rows say once, few or many, or leave the size out.

D gene	clone size	V gene	J gene	CDR3 DNA	CDR3 protein
TRBD1	.	TRBV19	TRBJ1-5	TGTGCCAGTAGTATTACAGGGGGTAGCAATCAGCCCCAGCATTTT	CASSITGGSNQPQHF
TRBD2	.	TRBV6-5	TRBJ2-3	TGTGCCAGCTGGGGGACTACCATAGATACGCAGTATTTT	CASWGTTIDTQYF
.	.	TRBV19	TRBJ1-5	TGTGCCAGTAGCCCATATCAGGGCTACAACCAGCCCCAGCATTTT	CASSPYQGYNQPQHF
.	.	TRBV28	TRBJ1-2	TGTGCCAGCAGTTTAAGGGGACTGTATGGCTACACCTTC	CASSLRGLYGYTF
.	.	TRBV29-1	TRBJ2-3	TGCAGCGTTGAAGTGCGGGGATCTAGCACAGATACGCAGTATTTT	CSVEVRGSSTDTQYF
.	.	TRBV29-1	TRBJ2-5	TGCAGCGTTGAAGCAGCGGGCCGCCAAGAGACCCAGTACTTC	CSVEAAGRQETQYF
TRBD2	.	TRBV13	TRBJ2-7	TGTGCCAGCAGCCGAGGGGCTAGCGGAATGTACGAGCAGTACTTC	CASSRGASGMYEQYF
.	.	TRBV4-1	TRBJ1-1	TGCGCCAGCAGCCAAGAGGAGGGTCTGTGGACTGAAGCTTTCTTT	CASSQEEGLWTEAFF
TRBD1	.	TRBV7-9	TRBJ2-6	TGTGCCAGCAGCACCTCGACAGGGACTGGGGCCAACGTCCTGACTTTC	CASSTSTGTGANVLTF
TRBD1	.	TRBV7-9	TRBJ2-2	TGTGCCAGCAGCAAGTCCCGGACAGGGACCGGGGAGCTGTTTTTT	CASSKSRTGTGELFF
TRBD1	.	TRBV7-9	TRBJ1-4	TGTGCCAGCAGCCCTGGGGACAGGGGGAGGGCCGAGGAAAAACTGTTTTTT	CASSPGDRGRAEEKLFF
.	once	TRBV5-8	TRBJ2-3	TGTGCCAGCAGCTTGAGGGGGGGTTACGCAGATACGCAGTATTTT	CASSLRGGYADTQYF
TRBD1	.	TRBV27	TRBJ2-1	TGTGCCAGCAGTGGGACCTCGGACAGGGGGCTTTACAATGAGCAGTTCTTC	CASSGTSDRGLYNEQFF
.	.	TRBV10-2	TRBJ2-3	TGCGCCAGCAGTGACCTGACTAGTCTAGATACGCAGTATTTT	CASSDLTSLDTQYF
.	.	TRBV4-1	TRBJ1-1	TGCGCCAGCAGCCAGTCCAGGGCGAACACTGAAGCTTTCTTT	CASSQSRANTEAFF
.	.	TRBV10-1	TRBJ2-5	TGCGCCAGCAGTGATGAGGGAGGGGTGGGTCAGGGGTCTTCGGAGACCCAGTACTTC	CASSDEGGVGQGSSETQYF
.	.	TRBV5-1	TRBJ2-2	TGCGCCAGCAGCTTGGAACTAGCAGGCACCGGGGAGCTGTTTTTT	CASSLELAGTGELFF
TRBD1	once	TRBV19	TRBJ2-7	TGTGCCAGTAGTCCCGGGGACAGGCACTCCTACGAGCAGTACTTC	CASSPGDRHSYEQYF
.	.	TRBV14	TRBJ1-1	TGTGCCAGCAGCCAAACAGGGATAACTGAAGCTTTCTTT	CASSQTGITEAFF
.	.	TRBV28	TRBJ2-5	TGTGCCAGCAGGGGGAGGGGGATGGAGACCCAGTACTTC	CASRGRGMETQYF
.	.	TRBV28	TRBJ2-5	TGTGCCAGCAGTACCTATCGGACCCAGTACTTC	CASSTYRTQYF
TRBD1	.	TRBV2	TRBJ1-2	TGTGCCAGCAGTGCTCAGGGGGCGGAAGTTCCTTACTATGGCTACACCTTC	CASSAQGAEVPYYGYTF
TRBD1	.	TRBV7-9	TRBJ2-5	TGTGCCAGCAGCTCCAGGACAGGGGAAGAGACCCAGTACTTC	CASSSRTGEETQYF
TRBD1	.	TRBV7-9	TRBJ2-1	TGTGCCAGCAGCTTAGGCAGGGGGTACAATGAGCAGTTCTTC	CASSLGRGYNEQFF
.	.	TRBV11-2	TRBJ1-6	TGTGCCAGCAGCTTTGGGGGGAGCTCCTATAATTCACCCCTCCACTTT	CASSFGGSSYNSPLHF
.	.	TRBV25-1	TRBJ2-7	TGTGCCAGCAGTGAATCGCAAGGGTCCCTAGCGAACGAGCAGTACTTC	CASSESQGSLANEQYF
TRBD1	.	TRBV7-9	TRBJ1-4	TGTGCCAGCAGCTTAGCCGGACAGGGCTCTAATGAAAAACTGTTTTTT	CASSLAGQGSNEKLFF
TRBD2	.	TRBV15	TRBJ2-7	TGTGCCACCAGCGAAATCGTAGCGGGAGGCGCCTACGAGCAGTACTTC	CATSEIVAGGAYEQYF
TRBD2	.	TRBV27	TRBJ2-7	TGTGCCAGCAGTCCGTTGTCTAGCGGTTACGAGCAGTACTTC	CASSPLSSGYEQYF
TRBD2	.	TRBV29-1	TRBJ2-3	TGCAGCGTTGAACTAGCGGGAGGGAACCCTCCGGATACGCAGTATTTT	CSVELAGGNPPDTQYF
.	.	TRBV15	TRBJ1-4	TGTGCCACCAGCTCCCTGAGGGAGCTTAATGAAAAACTGTTTTTT	CATSSLRELNEKLFF
.	.	TRBV28	TRBJ2-2	TGTGCCAGCAGTTTGGGACTTTTAAACACCGGGGAGCTGTTTTTT	CASSLGLLNTGELFF
TRBD1	.	TRBV7-8	TRBJ1-2	TGTGCCAGCAGCTTAACCGACAGGGTTGGCTATGGCTACACCTTC	CASSLTDRVGYGYTF
TRBD2	.	TRBV7-9	TRBJ2-3	TGTGCCAGCAGCTTATGGTCCCAGCGGGACCTCACAGATACGCAGTATTTT	CASSLWSQRDLTDTQYF
.	.	TRBV5-5	TRBJ2-3	TGTGCCAGCAGCGTCACAGGCATTAGCACAGATACGCAGTATTTT	CASSVTGISTDTQYF
.	once	TRBV6-5	TRBJ2-1	TGTGCCAGCAGTTACTCCTTTAGCGGTGAGCAGTTCTTC	CASSYSFSGEQFF
.	few	TRBV5-5	TRBJ1-1	TGTGCCAGCAGCTTGTATGACGGGGAGAGCACTGAAGCTTTCTTT	CASSLYDGESTEAFF
TRBD2	.	TRBV4-1	TRBJ2-2	TGCGCCAGCAGTCCTGGACTAGACACCGGGGAGCTGTTTTTT	CASSPGLDTGELFF
.	.	TRBV6-6	TRBJ2-5	TGTGCCAGCAGCCCCCTCTCGGACCAAGAGACCCAGTACTTC	CASSPLSDQETQYF
.	.	TRBV4-1	TRBJ1-6	TGCGCCAGCAGTCCTACGACAGGTCCGGGTAATTCACCCCTCCACTTT	CASSPTTGPGNSPLHF
TRBD2	.	TRBV9	TRBJ2-1	TGTGCCAGCAGCGTAGGCGGGGGGACATACAATGAGCAGTTCTTC	CASSVGGGTYNEQFF
TRBD1	few	TRBV4-1	TRBJ1-3	TGCGCCAGCAGCCCTTCCGGGACAGACTCTGGAAACACCATATATTTT	CASSPSGTDSGNTIYF
TRBD1	.	TRBV7-7	TRBJ2-5	TGTGCTAGCAGCCCCCGGACAGGGCGGGAAGAGACCCAGTACTTC	CASSPRTGREETQYF
TRBD1	.	TRBV15	TRBJ2-7	TGTGCCACCAGCAGGGACAGGGGCCACGAGCAGTACTTC	CATSRDRGHEQYF
.	.	TRBV10-2	TRBJ2-7	TGCGCCAGCAGTGAGTCGCAGGGGACCCCCTACGAGCAGTACTTC	CASSESQGTPYEQYF
TRBD1	.	TRBV6-6	TRBJ2-7	TGTGCCAGCACCCCGGACAGGGCAAGCTCCTACGAGCAGTACTTC	CASTPDRASSYEQYF
TRBD2	.	TRBV7-9	TRBJ2-3	TGTGCCAGCAGCGGATGGGGTAGCGGGAGCCCAGATACGCAGTATTTT	CASSGWGSGSPDTQYF
.	.	TRBV7-9	TRBJ2-3	TGTGCCAGCAGCTTAGGGGTGCTAGCCGGGAATACAGATACGCAGTATTTT	CASSLGVLAGNTDTQYF
TRBD2	few	TRBV9	TRBJ2-1	TGTGCCAGCAGCGTAGAAGGGCTAGCGGGAGAGAACAATGAGCAGTTCTTC	CASSVEGLAGENNEQFF
TRBD1	few	TRBV4-1	TRBJ1-6	TGCGCCAGCAGCCCCCGGGACAGGGGGAGGGGGGATTCACCCCTCCACTTT	CASSPRDRGRGDSPLHF